This TCR beta chain emerged from a study of identical twins. TCRdb reprocessed the 5' RACE reads via MiXCR and lists one record per CDR3 protein. The sample lists 700,000 or so distinct CDR3 sequences; under 9% were seen once. Germline V gene sequence: CDR1 SQVTM, CDR2 ANQGSEA. The CDR3 totals 16 residues. The ends lost 3 bases at V and 9 bases at J; junction bases unmatched: 10. Study observations and caveats: Shared out-of-frame alpha sequences (those common to twins) showed excess low generation probability. Cross-sectional statistical analysis, not tracking of the same donors, underpinned the conclusions. There were fewer insertions in abundant cord blood beta clonotypes, but memory repertoires showed no such pattern.

This clonotype has a handful of counts. Its antigen is currently unknown. Separately, the same data were catalogued under a study of yellow fever vaccine responses in identical twins.

The J gene is TRBJ2-1, the V gene TRBV29-1; TRBD2 matches 14 bases. This TCR derives from a woman between 18 and 29 years old in good health. Material: PBMCs. The CDR3 is CSVDGTSGRISSEQFF. In DNA, the CDR3 is TGCAGCGTTGACGGGACTAGCGGGAGAATAAGCAGTGAGCAGTTCTTC.